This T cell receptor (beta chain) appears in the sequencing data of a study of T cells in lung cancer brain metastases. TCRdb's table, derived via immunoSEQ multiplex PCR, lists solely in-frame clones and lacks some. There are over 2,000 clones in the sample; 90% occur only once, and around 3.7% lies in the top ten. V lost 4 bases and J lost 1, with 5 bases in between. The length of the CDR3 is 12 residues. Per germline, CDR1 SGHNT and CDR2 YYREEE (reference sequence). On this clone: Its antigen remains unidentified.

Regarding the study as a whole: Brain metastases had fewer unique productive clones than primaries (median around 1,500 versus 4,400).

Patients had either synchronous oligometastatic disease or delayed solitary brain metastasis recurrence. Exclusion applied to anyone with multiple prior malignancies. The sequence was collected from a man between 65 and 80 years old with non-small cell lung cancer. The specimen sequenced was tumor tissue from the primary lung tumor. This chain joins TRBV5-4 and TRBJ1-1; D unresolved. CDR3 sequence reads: CASSQENTEAFF. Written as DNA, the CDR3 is TGTGCCAGCAGCCAGGAGAACACTGAAGCTTTCTTT.